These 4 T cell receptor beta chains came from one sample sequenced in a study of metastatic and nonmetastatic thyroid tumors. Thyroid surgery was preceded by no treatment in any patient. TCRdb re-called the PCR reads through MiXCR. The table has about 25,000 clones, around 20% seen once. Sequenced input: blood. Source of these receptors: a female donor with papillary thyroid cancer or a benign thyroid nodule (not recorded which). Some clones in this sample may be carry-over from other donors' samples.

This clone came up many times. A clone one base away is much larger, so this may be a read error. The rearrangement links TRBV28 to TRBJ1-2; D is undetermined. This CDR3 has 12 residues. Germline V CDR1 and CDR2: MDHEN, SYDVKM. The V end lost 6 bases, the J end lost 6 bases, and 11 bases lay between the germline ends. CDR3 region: CASRLRADGYTF. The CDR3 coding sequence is TGTGCCAGCAGGTTAAGGGCAGATGGCTACACCTTC.

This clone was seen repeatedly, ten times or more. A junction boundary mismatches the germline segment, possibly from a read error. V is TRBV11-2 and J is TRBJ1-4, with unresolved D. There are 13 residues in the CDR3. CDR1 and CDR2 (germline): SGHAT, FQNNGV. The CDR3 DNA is TGTACCAGCAGCTTAGGCCCTTTTGAAAAACTGTTTTTT. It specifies CTSSLGPFEKLFF.

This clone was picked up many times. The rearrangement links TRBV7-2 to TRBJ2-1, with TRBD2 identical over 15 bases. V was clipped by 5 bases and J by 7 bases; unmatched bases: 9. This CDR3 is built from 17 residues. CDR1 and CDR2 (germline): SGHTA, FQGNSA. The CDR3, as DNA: TGTGCCAGCAGCCCAGGACTAGCGGGGGGGCCTGGGAATGAGCAGTTCTTC. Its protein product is CASSPGLAGGPGNEQFF.

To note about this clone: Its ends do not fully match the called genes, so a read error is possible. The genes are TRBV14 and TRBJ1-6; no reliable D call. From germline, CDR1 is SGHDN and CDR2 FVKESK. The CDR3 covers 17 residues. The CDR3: CARSQVKGGSYNSPLDF. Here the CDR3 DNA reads TGTGCCAGGAGCCAAGTGAAGGGTGGTTCCTATAATTCACCCCTCGACTTT.